The present entry profiles one TCR beta chain with its context. Its antigen is still unknown. This sample is drawn from a study of regulatory T cells in long-lasting Graves disease. Background on the study: Antithyroid drug use was under 3 months in newly diagnosed Graves' patients. Study-level points and caveats: Patients with persistent disease shared some 3,000 public clonotypes, outpacing the roughly 970 shared by new patients.

Stated time point: newly diagnosed GD, antithyroid drugs for less than 3 months. The authors made the TCR library using RNA they extracted from PBMCs. Arm-PCR of CDR3 regions with iRepertoire HTBI primers generated TCR beta libraries. TCRdb itself ran the multiplex PCR reads through MiXCR, one entry per CDR3 protein. The sample consists of 680,000 or so distinct CDR3 sequences, approximately 15% of them appearing once. The CDR3 runs 15 residues. Germline V gene lookup returns CDR1 MNHEY and CDR2 SVGEGT. V dropped 2 bases and J dropped 5 bases, with 16 bases sitting between them. This same sample was also taken into another study, of T cells in Graves' hyperthyroidism and ophthalmopathy. That investigation notes: Blood samples included most of the expanded thyroid clonotypes exceeding 0.001.

Sample: peripheral blood mononuclear cells (PBMCs), taken at new diagnosis, from a patient treated with antithyroid drugs. The genes are TRBV6-2 or TRBV6-3 and TRBJ2-7; possibly TRBD1 for D (6 bases). This TCR was recovered from a woman aged 25 to 39 with Graves disease. The CDR3 nucleotides are TGTGCCAGCAGTTACGACGCACAGGGTTACGACGAGCAGTACTTC. Protein sequence: CASSYDAQGYDEQYF.